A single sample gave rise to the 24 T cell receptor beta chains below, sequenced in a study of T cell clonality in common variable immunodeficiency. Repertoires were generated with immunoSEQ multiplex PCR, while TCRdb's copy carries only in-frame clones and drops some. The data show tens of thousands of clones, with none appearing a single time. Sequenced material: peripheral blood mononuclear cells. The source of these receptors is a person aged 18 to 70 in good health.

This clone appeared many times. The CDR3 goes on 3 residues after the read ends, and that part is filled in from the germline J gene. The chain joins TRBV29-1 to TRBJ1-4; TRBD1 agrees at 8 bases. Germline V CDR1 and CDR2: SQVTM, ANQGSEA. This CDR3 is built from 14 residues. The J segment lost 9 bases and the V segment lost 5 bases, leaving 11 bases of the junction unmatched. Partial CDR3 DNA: TGCAGCGTTCGAGGGGCAGGGGGCGATCAAAAA. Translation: CSVRGAGGDQK. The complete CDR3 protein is CSVRGAGGDQKLFF.

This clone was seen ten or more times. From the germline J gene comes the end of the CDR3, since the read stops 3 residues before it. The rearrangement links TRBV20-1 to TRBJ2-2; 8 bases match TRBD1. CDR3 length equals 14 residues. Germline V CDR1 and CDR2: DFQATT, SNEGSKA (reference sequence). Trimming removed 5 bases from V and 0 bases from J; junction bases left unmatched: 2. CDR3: CSARTGTNTGELFF. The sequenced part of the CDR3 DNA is TGCAGTGCTCGGACAGGGACGAACACCGGGGAG.

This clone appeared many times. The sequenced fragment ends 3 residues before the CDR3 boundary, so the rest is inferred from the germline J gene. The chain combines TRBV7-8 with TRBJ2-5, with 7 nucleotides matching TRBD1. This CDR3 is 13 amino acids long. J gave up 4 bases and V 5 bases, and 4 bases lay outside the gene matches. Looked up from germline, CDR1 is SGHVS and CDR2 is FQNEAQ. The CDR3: CASSEDRPETQYF. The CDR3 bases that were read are TGTGCCAGCAGCGAGGACAGGCCAGAGACC.

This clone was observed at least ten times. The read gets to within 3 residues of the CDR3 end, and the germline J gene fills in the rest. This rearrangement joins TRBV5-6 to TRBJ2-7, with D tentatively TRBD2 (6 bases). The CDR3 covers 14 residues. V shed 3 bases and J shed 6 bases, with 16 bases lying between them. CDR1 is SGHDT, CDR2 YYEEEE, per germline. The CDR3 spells CASSWETRGSEQYF. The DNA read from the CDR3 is TGTGCCAGCAGCTGGGAAACGCGGGGTAGCGAG.

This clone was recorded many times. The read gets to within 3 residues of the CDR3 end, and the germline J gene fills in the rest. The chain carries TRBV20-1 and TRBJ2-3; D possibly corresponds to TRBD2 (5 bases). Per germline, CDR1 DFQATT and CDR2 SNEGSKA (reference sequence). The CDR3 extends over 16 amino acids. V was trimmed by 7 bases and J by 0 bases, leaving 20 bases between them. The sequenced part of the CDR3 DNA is TGCAGTGTAGAACTAGGTCGAGCGATTAGCACAGATACG. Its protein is CSVELGRAISTDT. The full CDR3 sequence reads CSVELGRAISTDTQYF.

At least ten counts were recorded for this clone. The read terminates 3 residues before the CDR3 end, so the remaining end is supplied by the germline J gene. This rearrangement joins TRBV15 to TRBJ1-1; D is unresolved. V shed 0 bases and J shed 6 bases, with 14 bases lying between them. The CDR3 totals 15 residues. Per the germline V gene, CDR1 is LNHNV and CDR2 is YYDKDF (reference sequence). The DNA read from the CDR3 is TGTGCCACCAGCAGAGATCTTGGCAGTCAGGCTGAA. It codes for CATSRDLGSQAE. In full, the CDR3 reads CATSRDLGSQAEAFF.

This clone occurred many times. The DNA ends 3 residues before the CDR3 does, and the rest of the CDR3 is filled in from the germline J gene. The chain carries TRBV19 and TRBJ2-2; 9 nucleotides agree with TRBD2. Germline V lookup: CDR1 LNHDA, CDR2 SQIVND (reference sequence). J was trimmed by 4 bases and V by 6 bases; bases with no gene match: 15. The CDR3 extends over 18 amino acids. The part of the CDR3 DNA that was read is TGTGCCAGTAGCCACGCCCCGGCGGGAGGGCGAGGCACCGGGGAG. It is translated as CASSHAPAGGRGTGE. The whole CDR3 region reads CASSHAPAGGRGTGELFF.

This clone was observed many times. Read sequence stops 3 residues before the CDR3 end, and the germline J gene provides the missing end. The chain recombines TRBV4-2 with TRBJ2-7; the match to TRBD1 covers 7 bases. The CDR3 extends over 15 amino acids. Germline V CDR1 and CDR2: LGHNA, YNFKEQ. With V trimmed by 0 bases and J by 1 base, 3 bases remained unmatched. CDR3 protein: CASSQDPTGSYEQYF. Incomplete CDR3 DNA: TGTGCCAGCAGCCAAGACCCGACAGGGTCCTACGAG.

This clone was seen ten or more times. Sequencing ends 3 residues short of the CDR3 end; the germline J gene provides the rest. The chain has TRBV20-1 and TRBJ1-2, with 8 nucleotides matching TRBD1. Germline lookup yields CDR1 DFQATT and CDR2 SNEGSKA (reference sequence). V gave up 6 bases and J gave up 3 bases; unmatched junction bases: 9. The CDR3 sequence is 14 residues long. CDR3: CSAPGGDTDYGYTF. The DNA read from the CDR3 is TGCAGTGCCCCAGGGGGCGATACGGACTATGGC.

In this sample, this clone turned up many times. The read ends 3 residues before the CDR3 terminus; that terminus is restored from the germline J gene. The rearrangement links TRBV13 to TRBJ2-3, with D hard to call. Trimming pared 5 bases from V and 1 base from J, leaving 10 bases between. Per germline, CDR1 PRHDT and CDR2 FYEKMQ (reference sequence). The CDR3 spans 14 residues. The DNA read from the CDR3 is TGTGCCAGCAGCCGCCGAGCCGGCACAGATACG. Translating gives CASSRRAGTDT. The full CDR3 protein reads CASSRRAGTDTQYF.

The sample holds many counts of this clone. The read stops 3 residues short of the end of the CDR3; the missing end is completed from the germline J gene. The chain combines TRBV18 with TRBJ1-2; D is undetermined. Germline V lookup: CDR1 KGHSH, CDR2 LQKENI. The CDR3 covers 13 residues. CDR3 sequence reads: CASSPLKAEGYTF. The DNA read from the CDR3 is TGTGCCAGCTCACCACTTAAGGCGGAGGGC.

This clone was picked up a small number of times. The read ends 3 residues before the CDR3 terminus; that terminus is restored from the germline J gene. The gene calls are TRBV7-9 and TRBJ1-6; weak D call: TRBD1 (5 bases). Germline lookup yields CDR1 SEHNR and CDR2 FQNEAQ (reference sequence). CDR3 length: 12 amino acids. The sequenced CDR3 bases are TGTGCCAGCAGCTTTCAGGGATTGACC. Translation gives CASSFQGLT. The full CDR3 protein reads CASSFQGLTLHF.

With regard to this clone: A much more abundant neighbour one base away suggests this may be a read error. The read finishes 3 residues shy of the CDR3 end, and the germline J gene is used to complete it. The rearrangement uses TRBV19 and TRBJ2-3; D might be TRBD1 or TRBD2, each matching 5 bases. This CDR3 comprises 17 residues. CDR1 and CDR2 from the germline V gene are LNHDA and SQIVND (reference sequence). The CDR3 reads CASSKGERREINQPQYF. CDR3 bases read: TGTGCCAGTAGTAAAGGGGAGCGCAGGGAGATCAATCAGCCG.

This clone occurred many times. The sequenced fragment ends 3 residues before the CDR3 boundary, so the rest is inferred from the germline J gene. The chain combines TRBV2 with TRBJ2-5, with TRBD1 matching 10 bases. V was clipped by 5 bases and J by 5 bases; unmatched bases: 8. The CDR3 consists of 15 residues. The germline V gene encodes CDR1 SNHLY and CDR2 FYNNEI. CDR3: CASSYRDRGWETQYF. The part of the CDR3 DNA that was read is TGTGCCAGCAGTTACCGGGACAGGGGATGGGAGACC.

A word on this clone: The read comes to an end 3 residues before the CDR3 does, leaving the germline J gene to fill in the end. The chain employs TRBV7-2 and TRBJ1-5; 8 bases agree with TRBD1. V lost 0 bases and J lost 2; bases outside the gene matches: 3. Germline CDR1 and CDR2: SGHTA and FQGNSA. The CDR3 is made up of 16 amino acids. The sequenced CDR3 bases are TGTGCCAGCAGCTTAGCCGGGACAGGAGGCAATCAGCCC. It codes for CASSLAGTGGNQP. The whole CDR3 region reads CASSLAGTGGNQPQHF. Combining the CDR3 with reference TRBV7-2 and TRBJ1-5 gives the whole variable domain GAGVSQSPSNKVTEKGKDVELRCDPISGHTALYWYRQSLGQGLEFLIYFQGNSAPDKSGLPSDRFSAERTGGSVSTLTIQRTQQEDSAVYLCASSLAGTGGNQPQHFGDGTRLSIL.

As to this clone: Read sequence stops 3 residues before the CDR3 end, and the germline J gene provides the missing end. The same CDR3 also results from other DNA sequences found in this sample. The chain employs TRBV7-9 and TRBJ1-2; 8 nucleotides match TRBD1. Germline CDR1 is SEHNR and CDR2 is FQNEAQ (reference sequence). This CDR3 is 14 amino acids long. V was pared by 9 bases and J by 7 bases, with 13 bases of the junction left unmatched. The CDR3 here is CASSPPDRAGGYTF. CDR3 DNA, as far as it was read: TGTGCCAGTAGCCCCCCGGACAGGGCTGGTGGC.

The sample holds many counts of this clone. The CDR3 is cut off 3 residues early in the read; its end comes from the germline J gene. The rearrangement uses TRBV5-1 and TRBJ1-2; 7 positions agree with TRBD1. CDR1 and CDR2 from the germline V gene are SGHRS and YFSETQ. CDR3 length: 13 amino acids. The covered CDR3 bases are TGCGCCAGCAGCTTGGGACAGGGACAAGGC. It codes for CASSLGQGQG. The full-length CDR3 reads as CASSLGQGQGYTF.

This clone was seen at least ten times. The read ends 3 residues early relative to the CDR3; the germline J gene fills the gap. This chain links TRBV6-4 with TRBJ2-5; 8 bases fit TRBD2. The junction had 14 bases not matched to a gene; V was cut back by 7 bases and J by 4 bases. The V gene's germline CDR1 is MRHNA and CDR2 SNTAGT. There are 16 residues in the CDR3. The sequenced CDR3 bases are TGTGCCAGCAAATCCAGCGGGAGCGCACGGGTAGAGACC. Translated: CASKSSGSARVET. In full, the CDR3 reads CASKSSGSARVETQYF.

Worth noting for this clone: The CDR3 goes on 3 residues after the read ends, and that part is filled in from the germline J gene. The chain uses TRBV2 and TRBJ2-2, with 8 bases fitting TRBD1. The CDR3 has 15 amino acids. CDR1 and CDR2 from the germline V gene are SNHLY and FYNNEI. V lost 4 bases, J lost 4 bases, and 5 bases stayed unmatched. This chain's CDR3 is CASSGQGLGTGELFF. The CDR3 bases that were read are TGTGCCAGCAGTGGACAGGGGCTTGGCACCGGGGAG.

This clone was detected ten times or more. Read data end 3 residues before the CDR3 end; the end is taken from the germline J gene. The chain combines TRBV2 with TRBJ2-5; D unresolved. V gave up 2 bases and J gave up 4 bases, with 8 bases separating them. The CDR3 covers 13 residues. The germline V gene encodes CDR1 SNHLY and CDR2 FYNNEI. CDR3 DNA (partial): TGTGCCAGCAGTGAACTTAGAACAGAGACC. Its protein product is CASSELRTET. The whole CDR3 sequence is CASSELRTETQYF.

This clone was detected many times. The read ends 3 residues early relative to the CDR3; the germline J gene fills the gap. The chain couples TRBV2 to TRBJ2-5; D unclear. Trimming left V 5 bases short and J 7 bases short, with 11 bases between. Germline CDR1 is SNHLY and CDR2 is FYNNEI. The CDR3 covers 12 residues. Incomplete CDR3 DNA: TGTGCCAGCAGTTCTGCGCCTGTGACC. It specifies CASSSAPVT. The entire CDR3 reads CASSSAPVTQYF.

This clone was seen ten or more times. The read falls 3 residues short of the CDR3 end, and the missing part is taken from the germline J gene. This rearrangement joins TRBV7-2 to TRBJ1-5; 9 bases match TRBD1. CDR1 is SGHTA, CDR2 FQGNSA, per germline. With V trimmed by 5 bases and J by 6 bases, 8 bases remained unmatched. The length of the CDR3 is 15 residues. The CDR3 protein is CASSPGTGMIQPQHF. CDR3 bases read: TGTGCCAGCAGCCCCGGGACAGGGATGATTCAGCCC.

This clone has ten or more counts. The CDR3 bases that were read are TGTGCCAGCTCACCACCGGGGACAGGGGGCGCCTTTGGTGAAAAA. It translates to CASSPPGTGGAFGEK. The whole CDR3 region reads CASSPPGTGGAFGEKLFF. The chain couples TRBV18 to TRBJ1-4; 12 bases line up with TRBD1. The CDR3 goes on 3 residues after the read ends, and that part is filled in from the germline J gene. The CDR3 has 18 amino acids. Germline CDR1 and CDR2: KGHSH and LQKENI. The J segment lost 7 bases and the V segment lost 0 bases, leaving 9 bases of the junction unmatched.

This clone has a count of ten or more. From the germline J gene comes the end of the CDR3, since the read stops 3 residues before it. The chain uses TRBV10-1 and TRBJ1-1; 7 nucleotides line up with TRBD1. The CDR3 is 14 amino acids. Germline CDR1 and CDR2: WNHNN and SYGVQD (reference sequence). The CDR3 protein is CASSLNPGTAGAFF. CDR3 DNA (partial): TGCGCCAGCAGTTTAAATCCCGGGACAGCTGGG.